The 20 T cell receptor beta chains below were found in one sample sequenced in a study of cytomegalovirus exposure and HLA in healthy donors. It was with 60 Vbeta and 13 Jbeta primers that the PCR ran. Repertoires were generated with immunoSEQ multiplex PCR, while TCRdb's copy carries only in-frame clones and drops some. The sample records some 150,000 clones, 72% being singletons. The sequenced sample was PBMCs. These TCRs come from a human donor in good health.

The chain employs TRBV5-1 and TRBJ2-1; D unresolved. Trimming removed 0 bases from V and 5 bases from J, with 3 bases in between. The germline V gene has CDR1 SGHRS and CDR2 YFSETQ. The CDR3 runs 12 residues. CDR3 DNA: TGCGCCAGCAGCTTGGTAAACAATGAGCAGTTCTTC. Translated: CASSLVNNEQFF.

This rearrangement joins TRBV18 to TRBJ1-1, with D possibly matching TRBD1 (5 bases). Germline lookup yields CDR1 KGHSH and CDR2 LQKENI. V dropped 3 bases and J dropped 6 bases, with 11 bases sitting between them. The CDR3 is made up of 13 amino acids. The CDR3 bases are TGTGCCAGCTCACCGACAACGGGGGCTGAAGCTTTCTTT. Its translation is CASSPTTGAEAFF.

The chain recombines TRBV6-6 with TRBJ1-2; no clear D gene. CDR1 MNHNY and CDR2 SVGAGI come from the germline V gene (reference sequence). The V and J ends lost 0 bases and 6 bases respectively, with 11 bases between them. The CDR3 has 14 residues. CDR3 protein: CASSYSTGEDGYTF. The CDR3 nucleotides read TGTGCCAGCAGTTACTCGACGGGAGAGGATGGCTACACCTTC.

CDR3 in DNA: TGTGCCAGCAGTGACCCCGGGACAGGCTTTAGGGATGGCTACACCTTC. Translating it yields CASSDPGTGFRDGYTF. The V gene is TRBV2, the J gene TRBJ1-2; 8 nucleotides agree with TRBD1. J gave up 6 bases and V 3 bases, and 12 bases lay outside the gene matches. Germline CDR1 SNHLY, CDR2 FYNNEI. The CDR3 length is 16 residues. The full variable domain, in which reference TRBV2 and TRBJ1-2 provide the parts outside the CDR3, is EPEVTQTPSHQVTQMGQEVILRCVPISNHLYFYWYRQILGQKVEFLVSFYNNEISEKSEIFDDQFSVERPDGSNFTLKIRSTKLEDSAMYFCASSDPGTGFRDGYTFGSGTRLTVV.

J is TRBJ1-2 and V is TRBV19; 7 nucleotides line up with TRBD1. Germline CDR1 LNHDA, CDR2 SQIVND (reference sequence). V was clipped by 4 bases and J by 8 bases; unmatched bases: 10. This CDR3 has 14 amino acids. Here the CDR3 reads CASSKDRTGGGYTF. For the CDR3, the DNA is TGTGCCAGTAGTAAGGATAGGACAGGCGGGGGCTACACCTTC.

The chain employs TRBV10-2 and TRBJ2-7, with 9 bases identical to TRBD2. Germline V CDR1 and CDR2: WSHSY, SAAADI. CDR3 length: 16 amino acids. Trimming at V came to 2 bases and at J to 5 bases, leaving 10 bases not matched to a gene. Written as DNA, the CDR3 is TGCGCCAGCAGTGAGCGGGCGGGGGGGCTCCGCGACGAGCAGTACTTC. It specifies CASSERAGGLRDEQYF.

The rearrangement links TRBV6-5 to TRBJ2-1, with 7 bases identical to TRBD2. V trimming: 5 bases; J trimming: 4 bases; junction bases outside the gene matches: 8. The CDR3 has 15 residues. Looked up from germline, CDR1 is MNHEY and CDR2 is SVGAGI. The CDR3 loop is CASSIAGPPYNEQFF. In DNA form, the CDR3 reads TGTGCCAGCAGTATAGCGGGCCCACCGTACAATGAGCAGTTCTTC.

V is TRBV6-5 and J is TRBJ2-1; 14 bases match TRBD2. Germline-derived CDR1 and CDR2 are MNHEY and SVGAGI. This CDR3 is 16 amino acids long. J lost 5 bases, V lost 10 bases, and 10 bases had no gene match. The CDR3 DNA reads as TGTGCCACCAATTACCGGACTAGCGGGGGGAACAATGAGCAGTTCTTC. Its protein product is CATNYRTSGGNNEQFF.

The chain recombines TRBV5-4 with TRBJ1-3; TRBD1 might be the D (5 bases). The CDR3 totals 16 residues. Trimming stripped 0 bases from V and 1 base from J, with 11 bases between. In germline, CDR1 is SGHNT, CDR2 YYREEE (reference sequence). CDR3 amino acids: CASSLGGRGSGNTIYF. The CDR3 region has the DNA TGTGCCAGCAGCTTGGGAGGAAGGGGTTCTGGAAACACCATATATTTT. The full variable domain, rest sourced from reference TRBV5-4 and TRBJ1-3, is ETGVTQSPTHLIKTRGQQVTLRCSSQSGHNTVSWYQQALGQGPQFIFQYYREEENGRGNFPPRFSGLQFPNYSSELNVNALELDDSALYLCASSLGGRGSGNTIYFGEGSWLTVV.

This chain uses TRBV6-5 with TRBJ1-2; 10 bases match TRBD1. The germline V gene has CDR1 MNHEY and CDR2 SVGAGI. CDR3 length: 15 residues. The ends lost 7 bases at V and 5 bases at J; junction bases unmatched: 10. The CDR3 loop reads CASIPRDRGIYGYTF. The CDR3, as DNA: TGTGCCAGCATTCCACGGGACAGGGGAATTTATGGCTACACCTTC.

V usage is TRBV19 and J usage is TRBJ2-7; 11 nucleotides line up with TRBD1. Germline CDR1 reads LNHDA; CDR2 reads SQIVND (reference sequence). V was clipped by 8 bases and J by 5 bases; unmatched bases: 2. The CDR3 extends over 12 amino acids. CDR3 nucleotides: TGTGCCAGTGGACAGGGGGCGAACGAGCAGTACTTC. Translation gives CASGQGANEQYF.

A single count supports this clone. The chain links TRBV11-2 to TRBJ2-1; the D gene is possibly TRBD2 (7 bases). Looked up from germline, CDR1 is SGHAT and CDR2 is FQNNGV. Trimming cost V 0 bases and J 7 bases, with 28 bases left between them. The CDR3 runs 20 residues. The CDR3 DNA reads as TGTGCCAGCAGCTTAGATCTAAGTGACAGCTTTCGGGGGGCAAGGAATGAGCAGTTCTTC. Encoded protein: CASSLDLSDSFRGARNEQFF.

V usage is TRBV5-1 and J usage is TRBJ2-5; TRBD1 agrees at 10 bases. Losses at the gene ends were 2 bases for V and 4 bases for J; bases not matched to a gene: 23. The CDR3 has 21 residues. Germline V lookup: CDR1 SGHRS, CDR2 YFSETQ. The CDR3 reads CASSFLFSGTGVFLDGETQYF. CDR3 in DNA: TGCGCCAGCAGCTTTCTCTTTTCCGGGACAGGGGTTTTTTTAGACGGAGAGACCCAGTACTTC.

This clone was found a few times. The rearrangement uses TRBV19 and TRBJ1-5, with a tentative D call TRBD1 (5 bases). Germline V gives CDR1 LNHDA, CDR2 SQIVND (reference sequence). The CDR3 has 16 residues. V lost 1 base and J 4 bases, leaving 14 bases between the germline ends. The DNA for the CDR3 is TGTGCCAGTAGTATAGTTGTGGCGGCAGGGAATCAGCCCCAGCATTTT. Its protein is CASSIVVAAGNQPQHF.

The DNA of the CDR3 is TGCGCCAGCAGCTTTCTCTCGGGGGGGATGATGCTGAACACTGAAGCTTTCTTT. It yields the protein CASSFLSGGMMLNTEAFF. The rearrangement links TRBV5-1 to TRBJ1-1, with D perhaps matching TRBD1 (5 bases). Trimming left V 2 bases short and J 0 bases short, with 20 bases between. CDR3 size: 18 residues. Germline values: CDR1 SGHRS, CDR2 YFSETQ.

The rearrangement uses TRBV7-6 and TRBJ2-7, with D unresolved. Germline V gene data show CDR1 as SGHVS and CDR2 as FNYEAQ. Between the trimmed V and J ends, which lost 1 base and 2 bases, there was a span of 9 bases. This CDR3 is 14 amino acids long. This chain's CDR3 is CASSLDGKPYEQYF. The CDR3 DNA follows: TGTGCCAGCAGCTTAGATGGCAAACCCTACGAGCAGTACTTC.

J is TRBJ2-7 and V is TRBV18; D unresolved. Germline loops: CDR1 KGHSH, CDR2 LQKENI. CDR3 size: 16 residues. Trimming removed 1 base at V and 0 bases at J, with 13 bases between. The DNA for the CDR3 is TGTGCCAGCTCACCACTCGTTGCGCGGAGCTCCTACGAGCAGTACTTC. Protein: CASSPLVARSSYEQYF.

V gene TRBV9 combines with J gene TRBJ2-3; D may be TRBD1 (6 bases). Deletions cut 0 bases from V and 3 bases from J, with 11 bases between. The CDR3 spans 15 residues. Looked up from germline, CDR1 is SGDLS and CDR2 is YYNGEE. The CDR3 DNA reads TGTGCCAGCAGCGTAGGGGCAGGGGAGACAGATACGCAGTATTTT. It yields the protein CASSVGAGETDTQYF.

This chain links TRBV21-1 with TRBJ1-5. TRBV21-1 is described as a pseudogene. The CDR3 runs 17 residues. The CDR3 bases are TGTGCCAGCAGCAAAGGGGACTCCCGAGGCGGCAATCAGCCCCAGCATTTT. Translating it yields CASSKGDSRGGNQPQHF.

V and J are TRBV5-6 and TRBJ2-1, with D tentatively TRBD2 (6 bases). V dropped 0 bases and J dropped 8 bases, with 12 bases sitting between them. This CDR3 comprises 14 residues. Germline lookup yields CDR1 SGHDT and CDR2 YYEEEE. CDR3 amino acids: CASSLAPGRHEQFF. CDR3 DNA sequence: TGTGCCAGCAGCTTGGCCCCAGGGAGGCATGAGCAGTTCTTC.